The 25 T cell receptor beta chains below all came from one sample that was sequenced in a study of beta chain features in type 1 diabetes. cDNA synthesis used the whole RNA isolate, giving expressed TCRB sequences. The data were produced by immunoSEQ multiplex PCR, yet TCRdb's version contains in-frame clones alone and is incomplete. The sample shows 900,000 or so clones, 15% to 20% of them seen only once. Sample: naive CD4+ T cells from blood. The receptor set was obtained from a woman younger than 35 in good health.

The chain carries TRBV27 and TRBJ2-5; 7 positions match TRBD1. The CDR3 totals 15 residues. J gave up 3 bases and V 0 bases, and 4 bases lay outside the gene matches. Germline V gene sequence: CDR1 MNHEY, CDR2 SMNVEV (reference sequence). CDR3 nucleotides: TGTGCCAGCAGTTTATCCGGGACAGCTAAAGAGACCCAGTACTTC. Its protein product is CASSLSGTAKETQYF.

The table lists this clone with a few counts. The rearrangement links TRBV7-2 to TRBJ2-1; no clear D gene. The V gene lost 6 bases and the J gene lost 3 bases, with 18 bases spanning the gap. Germline assignment: CDR1 SGHTA and CDR2 FQGNSA. The CDR3 is 16 amino acids. The CDR3 bases are TGTGCCAGCAGTCGAACCTCGTCTTCCGTCTACAATGAGCAGTTCTTC. Residues: CASSRTSSSVYNEQFF.

This clone was seen a handful of times. This chain joins TRBV19 and TRBJ1-5; D ambiguous. The CDR3 runs 16 residues. Germline CDR1 reads LNHDA; CDR2 reads SQIVND (reference sequence). V was pared by 7 bases and J by 1 base, with 17 bases between. CDR3: CASIKVSGLSNQPQHF. CDR3 coding DNA: TGTGCCAGTATTAAGGTTTCAGGCCTAAGCAATCAGCCCCAGCATTTT.

This rearrangement joins TRBV28 to TRBJ2-2; 8 bases line up with TRBD2. J lost 6 bases, V lost 7 bases, and 16 bases had no gene match. Looked up from germline, CDR1 is MDHEN and CDR2 is SYDVKM. This CDR3 is built from 17 residues. The CDR3 loop is CASTPTGGGRRSGELFF. The CDR3 coding sequence is TGTGCCAGCACCCCGACCGGTGGCGGGAGGCGGTCCGGGGAGCTGTTTTTT.

This clone was seen only a few times. This sequence joins TRBV7-9 and TRBJ1-2; TRBD1 is a possible D gene (5 bases). Per germline, CDR1 SEHNR and CDR2 FQNEAQ (reference sequence). This CDR3 is 14 amino acids long. Trimming pared 3 bases from V and 8 bases from J, leaving 16 bases between. CDR3 sequence: CASSLLWQGGGYTF. The CDR3 DNA sequence: TGTGCCAGCAGCTTGCTGTGGCAGGGTGGCGGCTACACCTTC.

This chain links TRBV10-3 with TRBJ2-4; weak D call: TRBD1 (6 bases). The germline V and J ends were trimmed by 0 bases and 5 bases, with 14 bases remaining between them. This CDR3 region has 16 residues. Germline V gene lookup returns CDR1 ENHRY and CDR2 SYGVKD. In nucleotides, the CDR3 is TGTGCCATCAGTGAGTCGGGAACAGGGCGGGAAAACATTCAGTACTTC. This encodes CAISESGTGRENIQYF.

This chain uses TRBV29-1 with TRBJ1-1, with 9 nucleotides matching TRBD1. The germline V gene has CDR1 SQVTM and CDR2 ANQGSEA. V gave up 6 bases and J gave up 3 bases; unmatched junction bases: 11. This CDR3 contains 15 residues. For the CDR3, the DNA is TGCAGCGTCCGCGACCCACAGGGGGCGCACACTGAAGCTTTCTTT. Translating it yields CSVRDPQGAHTEAFF.

This chain links TRBV13 with TRBJ1-3, with no clear D. V shed 8 bases and J shed 4 bases, with 12 bases lying between them. The germline V gene encodes CDR1 PRHDT and CDR2 FYEKMQ (reference sequence). The CDR3 runs to 13 residues. The CDR3 is CASRRVLGNTIYF. CDR3 coding DNA: TGTGCCAGCCGTCGTGTGTTGGGAAACACCATATATTTT.

The J gene is TRBJ2-2, the V gene TRBV28; no reliable D call. Germline values: CDR1 MDHEN, CDR2 SYDVKM. V lost 6 bases to trimming and J lost 8 bases, with 13 bases between them. The CDR3 extends over 13 amino acids. CDR3 DNA: TGTGCCAGCAGGACTCCGTTCTCTGGGGAGCTGTTTTTT. Translated: CASRTPFSGELFF.

The chain uses TRBV5-4 and TRBJ2-1, with 9 bases fitting TRBD2. The CDR3 runs 18 residues. Unmatched junction bases numbered 11, after V lost 0 bases and J lost 4 bases. Germline CDR1 SGHNT, CDR2 YYREEE (reference sequence). This CDR3 is CASSLAAGAGGAYNEQFF. CDR3 sequence (DNA): TGTGCCAGCAGCTTGGCAGCGGGGGCGGGAGGGGCATACAATGAGCAGTTCTTC.

The sample holds a few counts of this clone. This chain connects TRBV7-2 to TRBJ2-1; possibly TRBD2 for D (6 bases). The CDR3 has 16 residues. The ends were cut back, 5 bases at V and 2 bases at J, with 16 bases in the middle. Germline loops: CDR1 SGHTA, CDR2 FQGNSA. CDR3 DNA sequence: TGTGCCAGCAGCCAGGATGGAGGGTGGGCCTACAATGAGCAGTTCTTC. This codes for CASSQDGGWAYNEQFF.

This clone was counted a few times. The chain employs TRBV2 and TRBJ1-4; perhaps TRBD1 as D (5 bases). CDR3 length: 14 amino acids. V was trimmed by 2 bases and J by 4 bases, leaving 8 bases between them. Germline CDR1 and CDR2: SNHLY and FYNNEI. CDR3 bases: TGTGCCAGCAGTGAACAGGGATATAATGAAAAACTGTTTTTT. Translating gives CASSEQGYNEKLFF.

In nucleotides, the CDR3 is TGTGCCAGCAGCGTAGAAGGACAGAGAAACACCGGGGAGCTGTTTTTT. As protein: CASSVEGQRNTGELFF. This rearrangement joins TRBV9 to TRBJ2-2, with D possibly being TRBD1 (6 bases). Between the trimmed V and J ends, which lost 0 bases and 2 bases, there was a span of 11 bases. The CDR3 consists of 16 residues. Germline-derived CDR1 and CDR2 are SGDLS and YYNGEE. Based on the CDR3 plus reference TRBV9 and TRBJ2-2, the full variable domain is DSGVTQTPKHLITATGQRVTLRCSPRSGDLSVYWYQQSLDQGLQFLIQYYNGEERAKGNILERFSAQQFPDLHSELNLSSLELGDSALYFCASSVEGQRNTGELFFGEGSRLTVL.

This clone was picked up a small number of times. CDR3 residues: CAISPASGRALGTQYF. CDR3 bases: TGTGCCATCAGCCCCGCTAGCGGGAGGGCCCTCGGAACGCAGTATTTT. This chain uses TRBV10-3 with TRBJ2-3, with 12 nucleotides matching TRBD2. CDR1 and CDR2 from the germline V gene are ENHRY and SYGVKD. This CDR3 region has 16 residues. With 6 bases clipped from V and 9 bases from J, the junction kept 13 bases outside the gene matches.

In its sample, this clone was seen once. V gene TRBV6-5 combines with J gene TRBJ2-7; TRBD1 matches at 9 bases. The CDR3 sequence is 15 residues long. Germline CDR1 and CDR2: MNHEY and SVGAGI. The V gene end was trimmed by 7 bases and the J gene end by 2 bases; junction bases not matched to a gene: 9. The CDR3 loop reads CASTPQGQGAYEQYF. Written as DNA, the CDR3 is TGTGCCAGCACCCCTCAGGGACAGGGAGCCTACGAGCAGTACTTC.

The chain has TRBV7-2 and TRBJ2-1, with 8 bases that match TRBD1. Unmatched junction bases numbered 4, after V lost 2 bases and J lost 4 bases. Germline values: CDR1 SGHTA, CDR2 FQGNSA. The CDR3 sequence is 15 residues long. The CDR3, as DNA: TGTGCCAGCAGCTTACAGCGGACAGGGTACAATGAGCAGTTCTTC. This translates into CASSLQRTGYNEQFF.

The J gene is TRBJ2-3, the V gene TRBV6-5; 7 bases map to TRBD1. Germline assignment: CDR1 MNHEY and CDR2 SVGAGI. The length of the CDR3 is 15 residues. The junction had 7 bases not matched to a gene; V was cut back by 1 base and J by 6 bases. The CDR3 protein is CASSYWGTVTDTQYF. The DNA of the CDR3 is TGTGCCAGCAGTTACTGGGGGACAGTTACGGATACGCAGTATTTT.

V gene TRBV6-5 combines with J gene TRBJ1-1; no firm D call. Germline assignment: CDR1 MNHEY and CDR2 SVGAGI. This CDR3 is 14 amino acids long. Trimming left V 2 bases short and J 3 bases short, with 10 bases between. The CDR3 reads CASSYLRADTEAFF. The CDR3 DNA reads as TGTGCCAGCAGTTACCTTCGGGCCGACACTGAAGCTTTCTTT.

This clone was seen a handful of times. The gene calls are TRBV27 and TRBJ2-7, with a tentative D call TRBD2 (8 bases). The V gene's germline CDR1 is MNHEY and CDR2 SMNVEV (reference sequence). The V gene lost 2 bases and the J gene lost 7 bases, with 15 bases spanning the gap. This CDR3 spans 14 amino acids. The chain's CDR3 is CASSLREGAGEQYF. Written as DNA, the CDR3 is TGTGCCAGCAGTTTACGGGAGGGGGCGGGTGAGCAGTACTTC.

As regards this clone: The junction departs from the called germline gene at one end, perhaps through a read error. This chain connects TRBV6-5 to TRBJ2-7, with D possibly TRBD2 on 6 matching bases. Germline-derived CDR1 and CDR2 are MNHEY and SVGAGI. The length of the CDR3 is 15 residues. The CDR3: CASRYSGGGTYEQYF. The CDR3 bases are TGTGCCAGCAGATACTCCGGGGGAGGTACCTACGAGCAGTACTTC.

This clone came up a few times. V and J are TRBV15 and TRBJ2-1; no reliable D call. Germline V gives CDR1 LNHNV, CDR2 YYDKDF (reference sequence). V gave up 4 bases and J gave up 5 bases, with 12 bases separating them. The CDR3 is made up of 14 amino acids. The CDR3 is CATSTRPKNNEQFF. In DNA, the CDR3 is TGTGCCACCAGCACAAGACCCAAGAACAATGAGCAGTTCTTC.

The chain recombines TRBV7-2 with TRBJ2-7, with D perhaps assigned TRBD1 or TRBD2 (6 bases each). Trimming shortened V by 0 bases and J by 6 bases, and 12 bases separated the two germline ends. Germline assignment: CDR1 SGHTA and CDR2 FQGNSA. The CDR3 contains 14 residues. CDR3 coding DNA: TGTGCCAGCAGCTTAGCATTGGGGGGCGGCGAGCAGTACTTC. It yields the protein CASSLALGGGEQYF.

The chain combines TRBV20-1 with TRBJ2-7; D is unresolved. Trimming removed 4 bases at V and 3 bases at J, with 7 bases between. CDR3 length equals 11 residues. Germline-derived CDR1 and CDR2 are DFQATT and SNEGSKA (reference sequence). The CDR3 is CSATDLYEQYF. CDR3 coding DNA: TGCAGTGCTACGGACCTCTACGAGCAGTACTTC.

This clone was recorded a few times. The chain couples TRBV5-1 to TRBJ1-1; the D is unclear. This CDR3 has 15 amino acids. V lost 1 base and J lost 1, with 11 bases in between. Germline V lookup: CDR1 SGHRS, CDR2 YFSETQ. The CDR3: CASSLTSPGNTEAFF. Here the CDR3 DNA reads TGCGCCAGCAGCTTGACAAGTCCAGGGAACACTGAAGCTTTCTTT.

V and J are TRBV7-2 and TRBJ1-1; TRBD1 is a possible D gene (5 bases). V was trimmed by 1 base and J by 9 bases, leaving 15 bases between them. Germline values: CDR1 SGHTA, CDR2 FQGNSA. This CDR3 contains 14 residues. CDR3 loop: CASSLVGRERKAFF. The CDR3 DNA is TGTGCCAGCAGCTTAGTGGGCAGGGAGAGGAAAGCTTTCTTT.